The 23 T cell receptor beta chains below were found in one sample sequenced in a study of Graves' ophthalmopathy and Graves' hyperthyroidism. RNA transcripts were the source from which TCR beta CDR3 regions were amplified. Investigators did first-round RT-PCR with HTBI primers, then second-round multiplex PCR. MiXCR, applied by TCRdb to the multiplex PCR reads, yields one record per CDR3 protein. The profile shows about 500,000 distinct CDR3 sequences, roughly an eighth of them singletons. Sample: blood. The receptors originated from a woman aged 25 to 39 with Graves' ophthalmopathy.

This clonotype came up a few times. V gene TRBV11-2 combines with J gene TRBJ1-5; 10 bases are a match to TRBD1. The CDR3 runs to 18 residues. Germline-derived CDR1 and CDR2 are SGHAT and FQNNGV. V dropped 2 bases and J dropped 7; count of bases not matched to a gene: 14. As DNA, the CDR3 is TGTGCCAGCAGCTTACCACCCAACCTAGACAGGGGGCACCAGCCCCAGCATTTT. Translated: CASSLPPNLDRGHQPQHF.

This clonotype was observed at least ten times. The rearrangement links TRBV5-1 to TRBJ2-5; D possibly corresponds to TRBD1 (5 bases). CDR3 length: 15 amino acids. The germline V and J ends were trimmed by 5 bases and 4 bases, with 18 bases remaining between them. Germline V gene lookup returns CDR1 SGHRS and CDR2 YFSETQ. CDR3 loop: CASRFTRDWLETQYF. The CDR3 DNA follows: TGCGCCAGCAGGTTCACCAGGGATTGGTTAGAGACCCAGTACTTC.

This clonotype was observed at least ten times. This CDR3 reads CASSLTSGGTGELFF. In DNA form, the CDR3 reads TGTGCCAGCAGTTTGACTAGCGGGGGCACCGGGGAGCTGTTTTTT. The V call is TRBV6-5, the J call TRBJ2-2; 12 nucleotides match TRBD2. The CDR3 is 15 residues long. CDR1 is MNHEY, CDR2 SVGAGI, per germline. V gave up 4 bases and J gave up 4 bases; unmatched junction bases: 1.

This clonotype was observed a handful of times. The CDR3 DNA is TGTGCCAGCAGCTTAGTCCCCGGGACAGATAATTCACCCCTCCACTTT. This encodes CASSLVPGTDNSPLHF. The V call is TRBV7-9, the J call TRBJ1-6, with 7 bases fitting TRBD1. Germline CDR1 and CDR2: SEHNR and FQNEAQ (reference sequence). The V gene end was trimmed by 1 base and the J gene end by 5 bases; junction bases not matched to a gene: 5. The CDR3 loop spans 16 amino acids.

This clonotype was found once. The J gene is TRBJ2-5, the V gene TRBV30, with TRBD2 as a possible D gene (6 bases). This CDR3 is 16 amino acids long. Trimming left V 1 base short and J 1 base short, with 16 bases between. Germline loops: CDR1 GTSNPN, CDR2 SVGIG (reference sequence). The CDR3 region is CAWSERRRGIQETQYF. The CDR3 DNA is TGTGCCTGGAGTGAGAGGAGGCGGGGAATCCAAGAGACCCAGTACTTC.

The sample holds many counts of this clonotype. The V and J genes are TRBV12-3 or TRBV12-4 and TRBJ2-2; no reliable D call. The CDR3 consists of 13 residues. V dropped 5 bases and J dropped 6 bases, with 10 bases sitting between them. In nucleotides, the CDR3 is TGTGCCAGCAGTCCTGGGCCAGCCGGGGAGCTGTTTTTT. Its translation is CASSPGPAGELFF.

The genes are TRBV19 and TRBJ2-2, with TRBD1 as a possible D gene (6 bases). V lost 1 base, J lost 6 bases, and 9 bases lay in between. This CDR3 region has 14 residues. CDR1 is LNHDA, CDR2 SQIVND, per germline (reference sequence). CDR3 sequence (DNA): TGTGCCAGTAGTATAGCAGGGGTCGCCGGGGAGCTGTTTTTT. The encoded protein is CASSIAGVAGELFF.

At least ten counts were recorded for this clonotype. The gene calls are TRBV6-5 and TRBJ1-6; weak D call: TRBD1 (5 bases). The V end lost 4 bases, the J end lost 8 bases, and 15 bases lay between the germline ends. The CDR3 has 15 residues. CDR1 and CDR2 from the germline V gene are MNHEY and SVGAGI. The CDR3 sequence: CASSFRGGVDSPLHF. The CDR3 DNA follows: TGTGCCAGCAGTTTTCGGGGGGGAGTGGATTCACCCCTCCACTTT.

This clonotype came up many times. J is TRBJ1-2 and V is TRBV11-2; unclear D gene. The CDR3 covers 14 residues. The ends were cut back, 2 bases at V and 4 bases at J, with 11 bases in the middle. CDR1 and CDR2 (germline): SGHAT, FQNNGV. CDR3 in amino acids: CASSLPRPVYGYTF. CDR3 DNA sequence: TGTGCCAGCAGCTTACCCCGTCCGGTCTATGGCTACACCTTC. Full variable domain (rest looked up from reference TRBV11-2 and TRBJ1-2): EAGVAQSPRYKIIEKRQSVAFWCNPISGHATLYWYQQILGQGPKLLIQFQNNGVVDDSQLPKDRFSAERLKGVDSTLKIQPAKLEDSAVYLCASSLPRPVYGYTFGSGTRLTVV.

This clonotype was seen many times. The rearrangement links TRBV20-1 to TRBJ1-5; D unresolved. This CDR3 is 15 amino acids long. The V gene lost 0 bases and the J gene lost 1 base, with 10 bases spanning the gap. CDR1 and CDR2 (germline): DFQATT, SNEGSKA (reference sequence). The CDR3 loop is CSAREHGGSNQPQHF. As DNA, the CDR3 is TGCAGTGCTAGAGAGCACGGCGGGAGCAATCAGCCCCAGCATTTT.

The table lists this clonotype with many counts. V is TRBV6-2 or TRBV6-3 and J is TRBJ2-1, with TRBD2 matching 8 bases. V shed 7 bases and J 8 bases; nucleotides not matched to a gene: 10. Looked up from germline, CDR1 is MNHEY and CDR2 is SVGEGT. The length of the CDR3 is 14 residues. This CDR3 reads CASTTGLEGYEQFF. The CDR3 bases are TGTGCCAGCACCACGGGACTAGAAGGTTATGAGCAGTTCTTC.

In its sample, this clonotype was seen many times. The CDR3 DNA follows: TGCGCCAGCAGCTTGTGGATCCACCCGGATCCTGCTAACTATGGCTACACCTTC. Translated: CASSLWIHPDPANYGYTF. This sequence joins TRBV5-1 and TRBJ1-2; D remains unclear. The V gene's germline CDR1 is SGHRS and CDR2 YFSETQ. The CDR3 covers 18 residues. V was cut by 1 base and J by 0 bases, with 19 bases left in between.

This clonotype was counted many times. The V and J genes are TRBV20-1 and TRBJ2-5, with 8 bases matching TRBD2. Germline loops: CDR1 DFQATT, CDR2 SNEGSKA (reference sequence). V trimming: 3 bases; J trimming: 5 bases; junction bases outside the gene matches: 8. The CDR3 length is 14 residues. In nucleotides, the CDR3 is TGCAGTGCTAGCGTGGGACTAGAATACGAGACCCAGTACTTC. Protein product: CSASVGLEYETQYF.

Many counts were recorded for this clonotype. CDR3 loop: CASSWGWRQETQYF. The CDR3 DNA follows: TGTGCCAGCAGCTGGGGCTGGAGGCAAGAGACCCAGTACTTC. This sequence joins TRBV7-8 and TRBJ2-5; perhaps D is TRBD1 or TRBD2 (5 bases each). V was cut by 4 bases and J by 2 bases, with 11 bases left in between. Germline CDR1 reads SGHVS; CDR2 reads FQNEAQ. The CDR3 contains 14 residues.

This clonotype was seen at least ten times. V gene TRBV6-2 or TRBV6-3 combines with J gene TRBJ1-5; D remains unclear. The V end was cut by 2 bases, the J end by 4 bases, with 18 bases between. Germline assignment: CDR1 MNHEY and CDR2 SVGEGT. The length of the CDR3 is 17 residues. The CDR3 DNA sequence: TGTGCCAGCAGTTACGATTTGGGGATTGGCCCAAATCAGCCCCAGCATTTT. This sequence encodes CASSYDLGIGPNQPQHF.

This clonotype came up many times. The chain links TRBV6-1 to TRBJ1-5; the D gene is possibly TRBD1 (5 bases). This CDR3 is 15 amino acids long. The V gene lost 3 bases and the J gene lost 1 base, with 10 bases spanning the gap. Germline V gene data show CDR1 as MNHNS and CDR2 as SASEGT. In DNA form, the CDR3 reads TGTGCCAGCAGTGATTTCCAGGGCAGCAATCAGCCCCAGCATTTT. Amino acid sequence: CASSDFQGSNQPQHF.

In regard to this clonotype: The missing conserved phenylalanine or tryptophan at the end of this CDR3 makes a read error likely. The chain employs TRBV12-3 or TRBV12-4 and TRBJ2-3; 8 nucleotides match TRBD2. This CDR3 is 15 amino acids long. V trimming: 6 bases; J trimming: 5 bases; junction bases outside the gene matches: 10. The CDR3 spells CASRPSGTRLDTQYC. DNA of the CDR3: TGTGCCAGCAGGCCTTCCGGGACTAGACTAGATACGCAGTATTGT.

This clonotype showed up many times. The rearrangement uses TRBV20-1 and TRBJ2-7; TRBD2 might be the D (6 bases). CDR3 length: 12 amino acids. Germline CDR1 DFQATT, CDR2 SNEGSKA (reference sequence). V dropped 6 bases and J dropped 1 base, with 10 bases sitting between them. Here the CDR3 reads CSAGLQSYEQYF. The DNA of the CDR3 is TGCAGTGCCGGACTACAATCCTACGAGCAGTACTTC.

Many counts were recorded for this clonotype. V and J are TRBV19 and TRBJ1-6; D unresolved. This CDR3 is built from 13 residues. Germline CDR1 reads LNHDA; CDR2 reads SQIVND (reference sequence). Trimming removed 9 bases at V and 8 bases at J, with 14 bases between. The CDR3 DNA reads TGTGCCAGCGGGGTGAGACGGGATTCACCCCTCCACTTT. This gives the protein CASGVRRDSPLHF.

This clonotype came up many times. This rearrangement joins TRBV30 to TRBJ2-5, with D possibly matching TRBD2 (6 bases). Germline values: CDR1 GTSNPN, CDR2 SVGIG (reference sequence). Deletions cut 5 bases from V and 4 bases from J, with 17 bases between. CDR3 length: 14 residues. This CDR3 is CAWSLLGGAETQYF. The CDR3 DNA follows: TGTGCCTGGTCTCTGCTTGGAGGGGCAGAGACCCAGTACTTC.

The table lists this clonotype with many counts. The CDR3 coding sequence is TGTGCCAGCAGCTTAGCAGCTAATGGCAATCAGCCCCAGCATTTT. Its translation: CASSLAANGNQPQHF. The rearrangement uses TRBV7-3 and TRBJ1-5, with no clear D. V was cut by 2 bases and J by 2 bases, with 10 bases left in between. The CDR3 consists of 15 residues. Germline values: CDR1 SGHTA, CDR2 FQGTGA.

The rearrangement links TRBV4-1 to TRBJ1-2; D perhaps matches TRBD1 (5 bases). The CDR3 runs 15 residues. Germline CDR1 is MGHRA and CDR2 is YSYEKL. Deletions cut 0 bases from V and 0 bases from J, with 8 bases between. For the CDR3, the DNA is TGCGCCAGCAGCCAAGAAGAGACAGCTAACTATGGCTACACCTTC. Protein sequence: CASSQEETANYGYTF.

This clonotype was counted at least ten times. The CDR3 sequence: CASSLAGLSTEAFF. Here the CDR3 DNA reads TGTGCCAGCAGTTTAGCAGGTTTGAGCACTGAAGCTTTCTTT. The chain has TRBV12-3 or TRBV12-4 and TRBJ1-1, with D uncertain. This CDR3 spans 14 amino acids. V lost 0 bases and J 4 bases, leaving 9 bases between the germline ends.